This entry lists 13 T cell receptor beta chains sequenced from one sample in a study of human T cells and chemical hapten exposure. This sample's time point: patch test 1, 2 weeks after DPC sensitization. Indicated treatment: therapeutic diphenylcyclopropenone sensitization with weekly scalp DPC. From the RACE reads, TCRdb called clonotypes with MiXCR, one entry per CDR3 protein. The sample records 340,000 or so distinct CDR3 sequences, around 7% being singletons. The specimen was whole blood, collected in connection with sensitization to the hapten diphenylcyclopropenone (DPC). The receptor set was obtained from a woman between 18 and 30 years old with alopecia areata. Some clones in this sample may be carry-over from other donors' samples.

The V gene is TRBV6-5, the J gene TRBJ1-3, with unresolved D. Germline V gives CDR1 MNHEY, CDR2 SVGAGI. The CDR3 has 14 residues. Trimming removed 0 bases from V and 7 bases from J, with 10 bases in between. The CDR3 nucleotides read TGTGCCAGCAGTTACTCAACTAACGGGAACACCATATATTTT. Protein: CASSYSTNGNTIYF.

This clonotype was seen more than once but under ten times. V gene TRBV20-1 combines with J gene TRBJ1-4, with no clear D. V gave up 1 base and J gave up 11 bases, with 14 bases separating them. In germline, CDR1 is DFQATT, CDR2 SNEGSKA (reference sequence). The CDR3 contains 13 residues. In DNA form, the CDR3 reads TGCAGTGCTAGAGTCGGCGGGCAGTGGAAACTGTTTTTT. Translated: CSARVGGQWKLFF.

The chain couples TRBV6-5 to TRBJ1-1, with D perhaps TRBD1 (5 bases). The CDR3 totals 13 residues. Per the germline V gene, CDR1 is MNHEY and CDR2 is SVGAGI. The ends were cut back, 8 bases at V and 4 bases at J, with 14 bases in the middle. This CDR3 is CASSRGGGTEAFF. DNA of the CDR3: TGTGCCAGCTCGAGGGGTGGTGGCACTGAAGCTTTCTTT.

This clonotype was observed a handful of times. The chain recombines TRBV5-1 with TRBJ1-4; 8 bases are shared with TRBD1. Germline CDR1 reads SGHRS; CDR2 reads YFSETQ. CDR3 length equals 15 residues. Germline trimming cut 2 bases from V and 7 bases from J; bases unmatched to any gene: 7. The DNA for the CDR3 is TGCGCCAGCAGCTTCCAGGGGGCGCTGAGTGAAAAACTGTTTTTT. Protein product: CASSFQGALSEKLFF.

This clonotype was detected many times. This chain joins TRBV25-1 and TRBJ2-7; either TRBD1 or TRBD2 may supply D (5 bases each). Between the trimmed V and J ends, which lost 5 bases and 3 bases, there was a span of 26 bases. Germline lookup yields CDR1 MGHDK and CDR2 SYGVNS. This CDR3 contains 18 residues. The CDR3 reads CASSSPTGDDRPYYEQYF. CDR3 bases: TGTGCCAGCAGTTCCCCCACCGGGGACGACAGACCTTACTACGAGCAGTACTTC.

This rearrangement joins TRBV3-1 to TRBJ2-2; TRBD1 matches at 9 bases. The CDR3 sequence is 15 residues long. The V segment lost 4 bases and the J segment 5 bases; nucleotides outside the gene matches: 5. Germline assignment: CDR1 LGHDT and CDR2 YNNKEL (reference sequence). CDR3 in amino acids: CASSPLTGGTGELFF. The CDR3 nucleotides read TGTGCCAGCAGCCCTTTGACAGGGGGAACCGGGGAGCTGTTTTTT.

This clonotype has only a few counts. The rearrangement uses TRBV12-3 or TRBV12-4 and TRBJ1-6; D ambiguous. This CDR3 has 13 residues. Trimming pared 6 bases from V and 6 bases from J, leaving 9 bases between. The CDR3 DNA sequence: TGTGCCAGCAGGGCCAGACCTAATTCACCCCTCCACTTT. Its translation: CASRARPNSPLHF.

The gene calls are TRBV10-3 and TRBJ2-3, with D uncertain. V was shortened by 6 bases and J by 4 bases, with 8 bases between the two germline ends. Germline CDR1 reads ENHRY; CDR2 reads SYGVKD. CDR3 length: 12 residues. The CDR3 sequence is CAIRSGADTQYF. The CDR3 bases are TGTGCCATCAGATCTGGAGCAGATACGCAGTATTTT.

The V and J genes are TRBV14 and TRBJ2-7, with 7 bases identical to TRBD1. The CDR3 is 13 amino acids. Losses at the gene ends were 4 bases for V and 5 bases for J; bases not matched to a gene: 5. Germline V gene lookup returns CDR1 SGHDN and CDR2 FVKESK. CDR3 amino acids: CASSPNRGHEQYF. The CDR3 DNA sequence: TGTGCCAGCAGCCCAAACAGGGGCCACGAGCAGTACTTC.

This clonotype was seen more than once but under ten times. V and J are TRBV6-5 and TRBJ2-7; 8 bases match TRBD1. V shed 0 bases and J 2 bases; nucleotides not matched to a gene: 6. CDR1 is MNHEY and CDR2 is SVGAGI in the germline V gene. This CDR3 region has 16 residues. CDR3: CASSYSDRGSTYEQYF. CDR3 coding DNA: TGTGCCAGCAGTTACTCTGACAGGGGAAGTACCTACGAGCAGTACTTC.

This clonotype was observed a handful of times. The chain uses TRBV5-1 and TRBJ1-1; unclear D gene. Germline-derived CDR1 and CDR2 are SGHRS and YFSETQ. Trimming removed 0 bases at V and 5 bases at J, with 17 bases between. The CDR3 spans 16 residues. The DNA for the CDR3 is TGCGCCAGCAGCTTGGCCCTGTGGTCGGAAAGAACTGAAGCTTTCTTT. This gives the protein CASSLALWSERTEAFF.

The rearrangement uses TRBV9 and TRBJ1-1; TRBD1 might be the D (6 bases). Germline values: CDR1 SGDLS, CDR2 YYNGEE. The CDR3 is made up of 12 amino acids. The V gene lost 3 bases and the J gene lost 5 bases, with 8 bases spanning the gap. DNA of the CDR3: TGTGCCAGCAGCGACCAGGGGACTGAAGCTTTCTTT. It translates to CASSDQGTEAFF.

This clonotype was detected once. The rearrangement uses TRBV12-2 and TRBJ1-1. TRBV12-2 is shown as a pseudogene. The CDR3 is 15 amino acids. CDR3 in DNA: TGTGCAAGTCGCTTAGCGCAGGAGATGAACACTGAAGCTTTCTTT. Translation: CASRLAQEMNTEAFF.